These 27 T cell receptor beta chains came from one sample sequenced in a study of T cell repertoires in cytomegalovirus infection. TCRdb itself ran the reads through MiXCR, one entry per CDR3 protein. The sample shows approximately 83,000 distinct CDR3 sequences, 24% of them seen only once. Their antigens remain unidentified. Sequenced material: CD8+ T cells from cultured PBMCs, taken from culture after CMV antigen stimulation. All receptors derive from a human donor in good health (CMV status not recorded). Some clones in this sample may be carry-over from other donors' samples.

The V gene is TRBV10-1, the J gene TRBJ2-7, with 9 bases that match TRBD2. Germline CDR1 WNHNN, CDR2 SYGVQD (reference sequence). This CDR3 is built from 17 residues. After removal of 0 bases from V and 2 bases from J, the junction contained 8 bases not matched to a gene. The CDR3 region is CASSESLTSGDPYEQYF. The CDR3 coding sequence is TGCGCCAGCAGTGAGTCCCTGACTAGCGGAGATCCCTACGAGCAGTACTTC.

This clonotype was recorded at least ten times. DNA of the CDR3: TGTGCCAGCAGATGGACAGGAATGAACACTGAAGCTTTCTTT. The encoded protein is CASRWTGMNTEAFF. The V call is TRBV12-3 or TRBV12-4, the J call TRBJ1-1, with 7 bases that match TRBD1. The CDR3 consists of 14 residues. The junction had 4 bases not matched to a gene; V was cut back by 6 bases and J by 0 bases.

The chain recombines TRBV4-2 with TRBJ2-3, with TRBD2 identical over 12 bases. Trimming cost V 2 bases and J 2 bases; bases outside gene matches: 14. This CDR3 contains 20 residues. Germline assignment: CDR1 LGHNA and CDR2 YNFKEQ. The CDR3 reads CASSQPTSGGPREFTDTQYF. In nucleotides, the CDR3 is TGTGCCAGCAGCCAACCAACTAGCGGGGGGCCGCGTGAATTCACAGATACGCAGTATTTT.

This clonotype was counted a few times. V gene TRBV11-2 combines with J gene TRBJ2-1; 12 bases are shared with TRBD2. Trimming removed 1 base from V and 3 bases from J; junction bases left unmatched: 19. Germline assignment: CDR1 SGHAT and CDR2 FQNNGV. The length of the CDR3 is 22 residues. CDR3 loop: CASSLGFYRAGLAGVGYNEQFF. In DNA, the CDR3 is TGTGCCAGCAGCTTAGGGTTTTATCGGGCGGGACTAGCGGGTGTAGGCTACAATGAGCAGTTCTTC.

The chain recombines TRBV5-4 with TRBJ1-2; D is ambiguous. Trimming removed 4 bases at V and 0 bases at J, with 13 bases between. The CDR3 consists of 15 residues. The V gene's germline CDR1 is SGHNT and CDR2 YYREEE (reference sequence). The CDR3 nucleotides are TGTGCCAGCAGCCAGACGGAGTTTCCTAACTATGGCTACACCTTC. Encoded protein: CASSQTEFPNYGYTF.

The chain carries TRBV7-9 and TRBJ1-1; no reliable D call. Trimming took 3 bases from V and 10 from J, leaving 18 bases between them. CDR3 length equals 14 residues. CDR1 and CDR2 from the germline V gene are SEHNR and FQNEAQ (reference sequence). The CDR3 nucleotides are TGTGCCAGCAGCTTTGCTCCAACAGCGGCGGCAGCTTTCTTT. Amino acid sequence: CASSFAPTAAAAFF.

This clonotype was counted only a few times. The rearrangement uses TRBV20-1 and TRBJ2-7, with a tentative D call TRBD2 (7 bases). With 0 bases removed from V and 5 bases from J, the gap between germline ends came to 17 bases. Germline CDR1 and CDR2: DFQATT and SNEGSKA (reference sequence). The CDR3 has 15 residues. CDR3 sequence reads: CSARDRQGGGDEQYF. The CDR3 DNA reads TGCAGTGCTAGAGATCGGCAGGGAGGGGGGGACGAGCAGTACTTC.

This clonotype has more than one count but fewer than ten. Here the CDR3 DNA reads TGCGCCAGCAGCCGTGGACAGGGGCGGTATGAGCAGTTCTTC. This sequence encodes CASSRGQGRYEQFF. The chain is built from TRBV4-3 and TRBJ2-1; the match to TRBD1 covers 9 bases. CDR3 size: 14 residues. V shed 4 bases and J 8 bases; nucleotides not matched to a gene: 6. Germline V CDR1 and CDR2: LGHNA, YSLEER.

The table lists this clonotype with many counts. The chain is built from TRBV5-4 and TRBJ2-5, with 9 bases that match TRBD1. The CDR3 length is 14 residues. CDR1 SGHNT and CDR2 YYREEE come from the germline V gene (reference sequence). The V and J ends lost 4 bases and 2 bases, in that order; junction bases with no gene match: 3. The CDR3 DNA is TGTGCCAGCAGCCCGGACAGGGGACAAGAGACCCAGTACTTC. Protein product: CASSPDRGQETQYF.

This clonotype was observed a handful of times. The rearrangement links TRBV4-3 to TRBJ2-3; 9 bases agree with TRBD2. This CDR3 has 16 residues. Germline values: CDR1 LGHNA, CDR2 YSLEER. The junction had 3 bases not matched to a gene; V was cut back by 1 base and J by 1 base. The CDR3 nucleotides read TGCGCCAGCAGCCAAGGAGCGGGGGGCGGCACAGATACGCAGTATTTT. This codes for CASSQGAGGGTDTQYF.

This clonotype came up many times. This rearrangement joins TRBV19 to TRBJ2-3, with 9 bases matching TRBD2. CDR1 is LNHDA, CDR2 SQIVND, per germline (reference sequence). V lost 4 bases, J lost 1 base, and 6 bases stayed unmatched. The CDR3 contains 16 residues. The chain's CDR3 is CASSNRLAEGTDTQYF. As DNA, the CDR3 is TGTGCCAGTAGTAACCGACTAGCGGAGGGCACAGATACGCAGTATTTT.

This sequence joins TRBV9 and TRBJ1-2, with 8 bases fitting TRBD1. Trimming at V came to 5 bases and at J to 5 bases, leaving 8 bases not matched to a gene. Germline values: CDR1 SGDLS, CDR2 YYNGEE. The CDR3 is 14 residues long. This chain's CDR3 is CASSLDRGLYGYTF. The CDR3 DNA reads TGTGCCAGCAGTCTAGACAGGGGCCTGTATGGCTACACCTTC.

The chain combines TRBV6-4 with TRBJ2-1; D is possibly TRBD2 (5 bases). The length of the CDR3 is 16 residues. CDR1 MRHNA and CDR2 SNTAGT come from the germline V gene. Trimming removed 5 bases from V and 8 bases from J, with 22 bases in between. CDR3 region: CASSYDPGTKPHEQFF. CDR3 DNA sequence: TGTGCCAGCAGTTACGACCCGGGAACTAAACCCCATGAGCAGTTCTTC.

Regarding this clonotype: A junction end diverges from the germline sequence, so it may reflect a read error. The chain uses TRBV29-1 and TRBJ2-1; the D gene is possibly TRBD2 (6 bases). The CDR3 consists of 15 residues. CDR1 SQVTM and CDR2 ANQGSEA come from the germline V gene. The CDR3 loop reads CSVEGGIRPYNEQFF. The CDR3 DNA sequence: TGCAGCGTCGAAGGAGGGATCCGGCCCTACAATGAGCAGTTCTTC.

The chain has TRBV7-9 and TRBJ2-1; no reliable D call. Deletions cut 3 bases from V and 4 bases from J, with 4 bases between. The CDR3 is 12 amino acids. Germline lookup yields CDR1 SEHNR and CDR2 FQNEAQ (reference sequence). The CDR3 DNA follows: TGTGCCAGCAGCTTCAGATACAATGAGCAGTTCTTC. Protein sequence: CASSFRYNEQFF.

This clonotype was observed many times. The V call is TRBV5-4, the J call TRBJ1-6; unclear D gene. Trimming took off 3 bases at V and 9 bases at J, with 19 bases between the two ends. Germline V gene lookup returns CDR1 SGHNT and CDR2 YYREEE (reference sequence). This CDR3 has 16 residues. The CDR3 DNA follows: TGTGCCAGCAGCTCGGCCCCCCTTTCGGAGGGTTCACCCCTCCACTTT. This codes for CASSSAPLSEGSPLHF.

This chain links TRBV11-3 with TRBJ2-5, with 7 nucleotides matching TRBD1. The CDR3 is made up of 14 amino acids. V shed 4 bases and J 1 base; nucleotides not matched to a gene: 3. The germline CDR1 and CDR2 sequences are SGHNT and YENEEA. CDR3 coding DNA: TGTGCCAGCAGCTCTACAGGGGCCCAAGAGACCCAGTACTTC. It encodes CASSSTGAQETQYF.

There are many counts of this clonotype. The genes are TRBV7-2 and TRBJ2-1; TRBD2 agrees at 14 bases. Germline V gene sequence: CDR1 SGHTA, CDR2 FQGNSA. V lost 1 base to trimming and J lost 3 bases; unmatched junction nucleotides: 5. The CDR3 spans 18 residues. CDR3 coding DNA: TGTGCCAGCAGCTTAGAAGGGACTAGCGGGAGATACTACAATGAGCAGTTCTTC. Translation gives CASSLEGTSGRYYNEQFF.

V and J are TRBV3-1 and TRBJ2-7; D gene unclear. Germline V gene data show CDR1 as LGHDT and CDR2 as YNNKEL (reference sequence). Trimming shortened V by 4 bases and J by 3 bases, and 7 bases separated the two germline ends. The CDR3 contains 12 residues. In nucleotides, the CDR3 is TGTGCCAGCAGCCTGGACCTCTACGAGCAGTACTTC. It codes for CASSLDLYEQYF.

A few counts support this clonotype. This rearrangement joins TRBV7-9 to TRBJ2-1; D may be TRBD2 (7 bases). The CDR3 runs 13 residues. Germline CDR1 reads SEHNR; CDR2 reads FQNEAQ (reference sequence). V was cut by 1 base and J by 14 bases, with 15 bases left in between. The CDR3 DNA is TGTGCCAGCAGCTTAGTCGGGGGGCCTCAGGAGTTCTTC. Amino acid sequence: CASSLVGGPQEFF.

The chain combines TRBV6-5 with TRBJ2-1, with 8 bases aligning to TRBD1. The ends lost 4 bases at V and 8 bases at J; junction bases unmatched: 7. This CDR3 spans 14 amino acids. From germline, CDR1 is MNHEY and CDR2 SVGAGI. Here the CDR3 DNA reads TGTGCCAGCAGTTCCTTCCCAGGGGGCTATGAGCAGTTCTTC. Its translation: CASSSFPGGYEQFF.

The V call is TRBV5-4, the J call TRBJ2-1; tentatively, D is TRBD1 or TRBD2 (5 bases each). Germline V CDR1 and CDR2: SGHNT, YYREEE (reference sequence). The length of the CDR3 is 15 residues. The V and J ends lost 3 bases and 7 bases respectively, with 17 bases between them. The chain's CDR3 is CASSWTDKQENEQFF. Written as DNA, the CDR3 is TGTGCCAGCAGCTGGACTGATAAACAGGAGAATGAGCAGTTCTTC.

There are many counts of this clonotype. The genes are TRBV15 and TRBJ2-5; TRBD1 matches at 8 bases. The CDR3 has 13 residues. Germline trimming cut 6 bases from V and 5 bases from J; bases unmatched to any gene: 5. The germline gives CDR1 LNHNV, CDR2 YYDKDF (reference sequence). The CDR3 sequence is CATSSRGLETQYF. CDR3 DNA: TGTGCCACCAGTAGCAGGGGGCTGGAGACCCAGTACTTC.

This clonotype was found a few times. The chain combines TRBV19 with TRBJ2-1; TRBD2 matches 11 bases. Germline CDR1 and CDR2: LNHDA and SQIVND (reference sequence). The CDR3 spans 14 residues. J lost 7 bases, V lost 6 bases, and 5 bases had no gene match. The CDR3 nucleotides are TGTGCCAGTAGCTTTAGCGGGAGGGCGAATGAGCAGTTCTTC. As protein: CASSFSGRANEQFF. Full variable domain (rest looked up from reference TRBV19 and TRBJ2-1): DGGITQSPKYLFRKEGQNVTLSCEQNLNHDAMYWYRQDPGQGLRLIYYSQIVNDFQKGDIAEGYSVSREKKESFPLTVTSAQKNPTAFYLCASSFSGRANEQFFGPGTRLTVL.

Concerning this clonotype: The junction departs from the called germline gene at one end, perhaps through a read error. For the CDR3, the DNA is TGTGCTAGCAGCTTAGGGGCAGGAGCCTACAATGAGCAGTTCTTC. Translating it yields CASSLGAGAYNEQFF. The chain has TRBV7-6 and TRBJ2-1; a possible D gene is TRBD1 (5 bases). This CDR3 is 15 amino acids long. CDR1 and CDR2 (germline): SGHVS, FNYEAQ.

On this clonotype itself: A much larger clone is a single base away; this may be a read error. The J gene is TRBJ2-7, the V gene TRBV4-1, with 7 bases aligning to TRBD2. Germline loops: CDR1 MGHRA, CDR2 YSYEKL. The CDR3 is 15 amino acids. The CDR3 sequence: CTSSQDWEGTYEQYF. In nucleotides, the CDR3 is TGCACCAGCAGCCAAGATTGGGAGGGAACCTACGAGCAGTACTTC.

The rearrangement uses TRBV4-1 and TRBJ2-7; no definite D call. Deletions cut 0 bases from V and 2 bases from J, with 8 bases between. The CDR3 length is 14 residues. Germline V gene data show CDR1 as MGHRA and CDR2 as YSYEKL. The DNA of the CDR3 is TGCGCCAGCAGCCAAGAGGCCAGAACCTACGAGCAGTACTTC. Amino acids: CASSQEARTYEQYF.